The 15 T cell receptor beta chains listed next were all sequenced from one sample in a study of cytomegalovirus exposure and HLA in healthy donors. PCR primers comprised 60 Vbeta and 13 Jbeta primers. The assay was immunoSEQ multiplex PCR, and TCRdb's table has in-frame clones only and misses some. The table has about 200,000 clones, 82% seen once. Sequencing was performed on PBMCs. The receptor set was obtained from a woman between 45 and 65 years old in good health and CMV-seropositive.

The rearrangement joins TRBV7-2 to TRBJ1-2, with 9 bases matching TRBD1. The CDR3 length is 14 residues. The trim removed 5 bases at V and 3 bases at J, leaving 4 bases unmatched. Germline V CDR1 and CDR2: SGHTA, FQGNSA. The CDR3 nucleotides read TGTGCCAGCAGCCCGCGGACAGGGGACTATGGCTACACCTTC. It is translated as CASSPRTGDYGYTF.

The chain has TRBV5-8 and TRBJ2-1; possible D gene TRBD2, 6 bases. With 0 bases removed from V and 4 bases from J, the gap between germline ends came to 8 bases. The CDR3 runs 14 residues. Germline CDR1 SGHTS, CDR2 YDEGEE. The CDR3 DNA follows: TGTGCCAGCAGCTTGGCGGGAGTTTACAATGAGCAGTTCTTC. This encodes CASSLAGVYNEQFF.

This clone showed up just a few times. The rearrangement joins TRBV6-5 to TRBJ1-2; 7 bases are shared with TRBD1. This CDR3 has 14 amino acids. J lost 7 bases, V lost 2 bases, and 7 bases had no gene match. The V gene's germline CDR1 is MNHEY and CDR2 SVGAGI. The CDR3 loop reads CASSYREGALGYTF. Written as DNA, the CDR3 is TGTGCCAGCAGTTACCGGGAGGGGGCGCTTGGCTACACCTTC.

CDR3 DNA: TGTGCCAGCGGCAGGGCGAACACTGAAGCTTTCTTT. This gives the protein CASGRANTEAFF. The rearrangement uses TRBV7-9 and TRBJ1-1; D perhaps matches TRBD1 (5 bases). The V end lost 8 bases, the J end lost 1 base, and 8 bases lay between the germline ends. The CDR3 has 12 amino acids. Germline CDR1 SEHNR, CDR2 FQNEAQ (reference sequence).

Here the CDR3 reads CASSFSYRQGKEAFF. DNA for the CDR3: TGTGCCAGCAGTTTTTCGTATCGCCAGGGAAAGGAAGCTTTCTTT. The chain combines TRBV28 with TRBJ1-1; possibly TRBD1 for D (5 bases). The CDR3 runs 15 residues. The germline V gene encodes CDR1 MDHEN and CDR2 SYDVKM. V lost 3 bases, J lost 8 bases, and 19 bases lay in between.

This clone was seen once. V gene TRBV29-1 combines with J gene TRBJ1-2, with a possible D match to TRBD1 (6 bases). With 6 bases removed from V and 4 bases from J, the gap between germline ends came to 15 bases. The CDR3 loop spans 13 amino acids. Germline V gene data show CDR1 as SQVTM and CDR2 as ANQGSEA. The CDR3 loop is CSVPLGQSYGYTF. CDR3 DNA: TGCAGCGTGCCCCTCGGACAGTCCTATGGCTACACCTTC.

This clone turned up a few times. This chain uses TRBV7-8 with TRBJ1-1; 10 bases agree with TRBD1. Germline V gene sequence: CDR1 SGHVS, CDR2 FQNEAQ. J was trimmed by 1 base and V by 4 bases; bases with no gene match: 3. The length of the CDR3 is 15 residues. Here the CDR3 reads CASSSRTGGNTEAFF. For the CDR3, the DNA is TGTGCCAGCAGCTCCCGGACAGGGGGGAACACTGAAGCTTTCTTT.

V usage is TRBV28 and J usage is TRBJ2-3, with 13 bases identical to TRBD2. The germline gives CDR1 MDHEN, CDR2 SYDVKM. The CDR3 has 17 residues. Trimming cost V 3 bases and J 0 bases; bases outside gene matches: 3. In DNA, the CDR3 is TGTGCCAGCAGTTTTCGGACTAGCGGGAGTAGCACAGATACGCAGTATTTT. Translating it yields CASSFRTSGSSTDTQYF.

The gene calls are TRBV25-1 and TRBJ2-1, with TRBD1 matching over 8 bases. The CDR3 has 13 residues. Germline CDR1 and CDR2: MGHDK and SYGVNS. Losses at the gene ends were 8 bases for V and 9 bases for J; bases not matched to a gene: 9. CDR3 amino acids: CASLPGQGIEQFF. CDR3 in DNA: TGTGCCAGCTTACCCGGACAGGGCATTGAGCAGTTCTTC.

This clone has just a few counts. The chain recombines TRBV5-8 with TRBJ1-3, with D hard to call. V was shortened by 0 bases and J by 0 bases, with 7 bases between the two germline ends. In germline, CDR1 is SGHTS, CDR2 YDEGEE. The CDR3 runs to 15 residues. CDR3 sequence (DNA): TGTGCCAGCAGCTTGGACGGTGGCTCTGGAAACACCATATATTTT. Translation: CASSLDGGSGNTIYF.

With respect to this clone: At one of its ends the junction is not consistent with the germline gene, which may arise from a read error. The CDR3 reads CASSQDPLLADFTSPLLRF. CDR3 nucleotide sequence: TGTGCCAGCAGCCAAGATCCCCTGCTAGCAGACTTCACCTCCCCCTTGTTGCGCTTC. V gene TRBV4-2 combines with J gene TRBJ2-7; tentatively, D is TRBD2 (5 bases). The V gene's germline CDR1 is LGHNA and CDR2 YNFKEQ. This CDR3 contains 19 residues.

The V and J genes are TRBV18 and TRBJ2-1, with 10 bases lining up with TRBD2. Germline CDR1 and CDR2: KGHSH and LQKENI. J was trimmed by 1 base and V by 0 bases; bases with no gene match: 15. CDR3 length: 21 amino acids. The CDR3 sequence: CASSPPVGVAGGLGSYNEQFF. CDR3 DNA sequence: TGTGCCAGCTCACCACCGGTGGGAGTAGCGGGAGGTTTGGGATCCTACAATGAGCAGTTCTTC.

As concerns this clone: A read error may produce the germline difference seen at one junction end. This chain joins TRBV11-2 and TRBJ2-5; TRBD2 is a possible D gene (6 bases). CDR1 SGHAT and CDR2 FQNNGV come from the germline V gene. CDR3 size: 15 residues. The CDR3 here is CASSLRGGNQETQYF. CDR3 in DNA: TGTGCCAGCAGCTTAAGAGGAGGGAACCAGGAGACCCAGTACTTC.

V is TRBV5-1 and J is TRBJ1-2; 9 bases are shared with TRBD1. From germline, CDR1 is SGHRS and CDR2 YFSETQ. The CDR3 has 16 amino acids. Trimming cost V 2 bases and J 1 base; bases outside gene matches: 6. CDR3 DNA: TGCGCCAGCAGCTTTACCACAGGGGGCAGTAACTATGGCTACACCTTC. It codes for CASSFTTGGSNYGYTF.

Here the CDR3 reads CASSQDDSNSPLHF. The CDR3 bases are TGCGCCAGCAGCCAAGATGACAGCAATTCACCCCTCCACTTT. This sequence joins TRBV4-3 and TRBJ1-6, with a tentative D call TRBD1 (5 bases). The CDR3 loop spans 14 amino acids. Looked up from germline, CDR1 is LGHNA and CDR2 is YSLEER. The germline V and J ends were trimmed by 0 bases and 7 bases, with 7 bases remaining between them.